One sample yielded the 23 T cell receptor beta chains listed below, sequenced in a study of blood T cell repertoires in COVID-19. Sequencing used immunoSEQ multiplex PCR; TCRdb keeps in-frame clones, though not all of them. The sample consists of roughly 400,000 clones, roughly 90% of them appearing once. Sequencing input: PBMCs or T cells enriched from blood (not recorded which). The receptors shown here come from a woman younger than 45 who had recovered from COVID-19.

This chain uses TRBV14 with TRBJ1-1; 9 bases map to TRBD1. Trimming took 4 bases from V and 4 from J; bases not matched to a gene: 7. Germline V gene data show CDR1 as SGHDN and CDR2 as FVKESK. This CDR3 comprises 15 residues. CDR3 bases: TGTGCCAGCAGCCCCGGGACAGGGTATGGCACTGAAGCTTTCTTT. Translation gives CASSPGTGYGTEAFF.

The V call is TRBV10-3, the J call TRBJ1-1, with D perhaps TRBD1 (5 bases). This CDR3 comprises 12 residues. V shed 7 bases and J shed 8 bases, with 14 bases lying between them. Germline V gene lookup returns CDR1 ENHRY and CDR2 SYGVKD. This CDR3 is CAITGGGREAFF. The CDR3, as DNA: TGTGCCATCACTGGGGGAGGCCGGGAAGCTTTCTTT.

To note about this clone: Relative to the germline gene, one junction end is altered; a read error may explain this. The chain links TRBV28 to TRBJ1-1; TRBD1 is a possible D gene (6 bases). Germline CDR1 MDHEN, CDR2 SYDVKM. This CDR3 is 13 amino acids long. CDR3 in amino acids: CASQSMTGTKAFF. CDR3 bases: TGTGCCAGCCAATCAATGACAGGCACTAAAGCTTTCTTT.

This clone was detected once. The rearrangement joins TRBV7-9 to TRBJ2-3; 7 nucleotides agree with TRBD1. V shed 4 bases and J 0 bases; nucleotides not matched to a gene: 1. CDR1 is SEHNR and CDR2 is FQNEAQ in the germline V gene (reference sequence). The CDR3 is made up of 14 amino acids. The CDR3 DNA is TGTGCCAGCAGCTCGGGACAGAGCACAGATACGCAGTATTTT. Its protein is CASSSGQSTDTQYF.

The CDR3 DNA sequence: TGTGCCAGTAGTCGGGGAGAGGGTGGAAACACCATATATTTT. Its translation: CASSRGEGGNTIYF. V is TRBV19 and J is TRBJ1-3; D remains unclear. CDR3 length: 14 amino acids. Germline loops: CDR1 LNHDA, CDR2 SQIVND (reference sequence). V shed 5 bases and J shed 3 bases, with 11 bases lying between them.

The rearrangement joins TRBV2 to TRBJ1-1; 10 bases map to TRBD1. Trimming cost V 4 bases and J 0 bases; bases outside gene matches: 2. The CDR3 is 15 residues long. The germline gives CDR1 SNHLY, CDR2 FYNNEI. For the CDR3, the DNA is TGTGCCAGCAGTGGAGGGACAGGGGTGAACACTGAAGCTTTCTTT. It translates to CASSGGTGVNTEAFF.

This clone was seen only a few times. The CDR3 DNA reads TGTGCCAGCAGCATTAGCGGGGGCTACAATGAGCAGTTCTTC. Translating it yields CASSISGGYNEQFF. This sequence joins TRBV6-5 and TRBJ2-1; 9 bases match TRBD2. Trimming at V came to 6 bases and at J to 3 bases, leaving 3 bases not matched to a gene. Germline CDR1 is MNHEY and CDR2 is SVGAGI. The CDR3 sequence is 14 residues long.

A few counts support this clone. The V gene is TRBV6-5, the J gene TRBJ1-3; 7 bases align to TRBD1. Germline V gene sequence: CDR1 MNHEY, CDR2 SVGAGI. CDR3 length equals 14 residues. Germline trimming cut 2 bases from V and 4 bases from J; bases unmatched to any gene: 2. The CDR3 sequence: CASSYGGQGNTIYF. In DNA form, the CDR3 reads TGTGCCAGCAGTTACGGGGGACAGGGAAACACCATATATTTT.

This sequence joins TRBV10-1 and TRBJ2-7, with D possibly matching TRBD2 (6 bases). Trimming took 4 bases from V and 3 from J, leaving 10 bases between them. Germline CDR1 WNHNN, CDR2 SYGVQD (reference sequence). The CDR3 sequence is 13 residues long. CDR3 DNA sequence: TGCGCCAGCAGTGTGGGACTCAACTACGAGCAGTACTTC. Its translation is CASSVGLNYEQYF.

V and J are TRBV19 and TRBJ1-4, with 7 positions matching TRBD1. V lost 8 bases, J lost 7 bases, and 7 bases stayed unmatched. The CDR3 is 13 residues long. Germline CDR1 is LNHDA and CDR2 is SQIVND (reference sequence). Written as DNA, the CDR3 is TGTGCCAGTTCGGGGACAGTGCTTGAAAAACTGTTTTTT. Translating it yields CASSGTVLEKLFF.

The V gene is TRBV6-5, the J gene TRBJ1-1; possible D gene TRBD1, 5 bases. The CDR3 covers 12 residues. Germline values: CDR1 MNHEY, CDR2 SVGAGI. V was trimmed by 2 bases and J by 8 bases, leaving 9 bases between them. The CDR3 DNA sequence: TGTGCCAGCAGTTACGGTCAGGGCGAAGCTTTCTTT. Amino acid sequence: CASSYGQGEAFF.

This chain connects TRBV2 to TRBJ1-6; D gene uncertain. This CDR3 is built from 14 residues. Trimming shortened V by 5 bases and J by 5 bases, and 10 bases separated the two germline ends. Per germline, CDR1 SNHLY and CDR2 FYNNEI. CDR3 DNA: TGTGCCAGCAGTTGGGCAGACGATAATTCACCCCTCCACTTT. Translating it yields CASSWADDNSPLHF. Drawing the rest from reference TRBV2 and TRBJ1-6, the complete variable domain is EPEVTQTPSHQVTQMGQEVILRCVPISNHLYFYWYRQILGQKVEFLVSFYNNEISEKSEIFDDQFSVERPDGSNFTLKIRSTKLEDSAMYFCASSWADDNSPLHFGNGTRLTVT.

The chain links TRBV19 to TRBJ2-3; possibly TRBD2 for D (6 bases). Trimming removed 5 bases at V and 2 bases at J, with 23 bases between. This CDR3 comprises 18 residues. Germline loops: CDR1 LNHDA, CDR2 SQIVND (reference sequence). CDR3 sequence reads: CASSPGGFGKHDTDTQYF. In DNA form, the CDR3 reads TGTGCCAGTAGTCCCGGGGGATTCGGGAAACATGACACAGATACGCAGTATTTT.

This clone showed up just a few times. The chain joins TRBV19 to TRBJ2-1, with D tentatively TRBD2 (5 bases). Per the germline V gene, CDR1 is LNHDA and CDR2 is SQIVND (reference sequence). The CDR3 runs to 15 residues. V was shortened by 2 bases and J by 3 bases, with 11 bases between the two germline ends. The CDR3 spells CASSISAGNYNEQFF. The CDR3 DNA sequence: TGTGCCAGTAGTATATCCGCCGGGAACTACAATGAGCAGTTCTTC. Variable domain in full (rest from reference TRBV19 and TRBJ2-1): DGGITQSPKYLFRKEGQNVTLSCEQNLNHDAMYWYRQDPGQGLRLIYYSQIVNDFQKGDIAEGYSVSREKKESFPLTVTSAQKNPTAFYLCASSISAGNYNEQFFGPGTRLTVL.

The CDR3 coding sequence is TGTGCCAGCAGCCCAACGACAACAGAAAACTATGGCTACACCTTC. Protein: CASSPTTTENYGYTF. V is TRBV3-1 (or the pseudogene TRBV3-2) and J is TRBJ1-2; D remains unclear. The CDR3 totals 15 residues. Trimming cost V 4 bases and J 2 bases, with 14 bases left between them. CDR1 is LGHDT, CDR2 YNNKEL, per germline (reference sequence).

The chain's CDR3 is CASSKQGIYNEQFF. In nucleotides, the CDR3 is TGTGCCAGCAGTAAACAGGGTATATACAATGAGCAGTTCTTC. V and J are TRBV7-3 and TRBJ2-1; D might be TRBD1 (6 bases). The CDR3 consists of 14 residues. V was cut by 6 bases and J by 4 bases, with 13 bases left in between. Germline CDR1 reads SGHTA; CDR2 reads FQGTGA.

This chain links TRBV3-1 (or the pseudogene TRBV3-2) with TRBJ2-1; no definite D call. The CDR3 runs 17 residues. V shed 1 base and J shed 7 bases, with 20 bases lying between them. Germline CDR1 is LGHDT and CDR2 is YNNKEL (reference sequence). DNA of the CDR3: TGTGCCAGCAGCCAAGTTGGAGCGCCCCTTCTTCGGAATGAGCAGTTCTTC. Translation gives CASSQVGAPLLRNEQFF.

The CDR3 protein is CASGIPRDKNTEAFF. CDR3 sequence (DNA): TGTGCCAGTGGGATACCACGGGACAAGAACACTGAAGCTTTCTTT. The rearrangement links TRBV6-5 to TRBJ1-1; maybe TRBD1 (6 bases). The V gene's germline CDR1 is MNHEY and CDR2 SVGAGI. Trimming cost V 9 bases and J 1 base, with 18 bases left between them. The CDR3 covers 15 residues.

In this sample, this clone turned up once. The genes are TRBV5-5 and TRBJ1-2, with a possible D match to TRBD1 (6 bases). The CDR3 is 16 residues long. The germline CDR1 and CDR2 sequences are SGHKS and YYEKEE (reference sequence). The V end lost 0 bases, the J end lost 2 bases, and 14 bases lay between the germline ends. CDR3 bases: TGTGCCAGCAGCTTGGCCCCGACAGGAGCCAACTATGGCTACACCTTC. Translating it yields CASSLAPTGANYGYTF.

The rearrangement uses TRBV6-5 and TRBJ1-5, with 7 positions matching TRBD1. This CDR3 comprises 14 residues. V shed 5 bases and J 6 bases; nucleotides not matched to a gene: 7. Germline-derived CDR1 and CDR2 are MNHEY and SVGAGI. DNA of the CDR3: TGTGCCAGCAGTCGACAGGGCCGGGGTCAGCCCCAGCATTTT. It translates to CASSRQGRGQPQHF.

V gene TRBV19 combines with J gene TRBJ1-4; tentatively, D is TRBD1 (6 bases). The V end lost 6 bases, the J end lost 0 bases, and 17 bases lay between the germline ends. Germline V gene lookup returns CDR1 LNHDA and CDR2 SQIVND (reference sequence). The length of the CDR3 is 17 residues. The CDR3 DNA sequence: TGTGCCAGTAGGAACGGACAGCCCTCAGCAACTAATGAAAAACTGTTTTTT. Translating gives CASRNGQPSATNEKLFF. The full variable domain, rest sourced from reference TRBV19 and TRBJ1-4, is DGGITQSPKYLFRKEGQNVTLSCEQNLNHDAMYWYRQDPGQGLRLIYYSQIVNDFQKGDIAEGYSVSREKKESFPLTVTSAQKNPTAFYLCASRNGQPSATNEKLFFGSGTQLSVL.

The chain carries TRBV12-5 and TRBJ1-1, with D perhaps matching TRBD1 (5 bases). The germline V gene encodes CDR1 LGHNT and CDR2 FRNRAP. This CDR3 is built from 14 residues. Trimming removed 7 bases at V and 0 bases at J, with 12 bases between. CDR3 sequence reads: CASAWGGMNTEAFF. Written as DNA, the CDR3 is TGTGCTAGTGCCTGGGGGGGTATGAACACTGAAGCTTTCTTT.

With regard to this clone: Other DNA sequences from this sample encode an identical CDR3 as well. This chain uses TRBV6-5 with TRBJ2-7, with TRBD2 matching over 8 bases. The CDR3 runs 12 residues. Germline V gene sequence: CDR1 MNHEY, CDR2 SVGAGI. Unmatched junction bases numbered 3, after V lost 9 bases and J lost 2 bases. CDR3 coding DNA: TGTGCCAGTAATAGCGGGGCCTACGAGCAGTACTTC. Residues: CASNSGAYEQYF.